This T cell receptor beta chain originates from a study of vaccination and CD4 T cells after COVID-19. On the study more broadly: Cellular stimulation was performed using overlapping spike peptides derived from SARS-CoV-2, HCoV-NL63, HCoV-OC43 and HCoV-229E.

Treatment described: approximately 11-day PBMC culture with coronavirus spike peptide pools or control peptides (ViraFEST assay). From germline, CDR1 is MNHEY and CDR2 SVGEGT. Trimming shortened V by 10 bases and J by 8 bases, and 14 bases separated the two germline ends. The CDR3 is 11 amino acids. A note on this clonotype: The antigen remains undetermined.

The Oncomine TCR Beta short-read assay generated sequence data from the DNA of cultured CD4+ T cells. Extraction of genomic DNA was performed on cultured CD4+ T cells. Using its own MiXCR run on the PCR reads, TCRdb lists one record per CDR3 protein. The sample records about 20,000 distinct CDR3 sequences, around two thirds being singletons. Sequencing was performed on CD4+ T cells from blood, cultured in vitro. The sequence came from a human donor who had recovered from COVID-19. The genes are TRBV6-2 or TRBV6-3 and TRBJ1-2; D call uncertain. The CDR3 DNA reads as TGTGCCATCCATTCGGGCCTCGGCTACACCTTC. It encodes CAIHSGLGYTF.